A selection of T cell receptor beta chains follows, all from one sample in a study of blood T cell repertoires in COVID-19. The repertoire was sequenced with immunoSEQ multiplex PCR; TCRdb's copy has only in-frame clones and lacks some. The repertoire has some 49,000 clones, roughly nine tenths of them found once; the top ten carry 15% to 20%. Sequencing used peripheral blood. The receptors here all came from a man aged 70-80 years with active COVID-19. The CDR3 runs from the conserved cysteine through the conserved F or W. A D gene is named only where the DNA matches it firmly. The size entry is marked missing in some rows and otherwise reads once, few, many or a size class.

D | J | V | size | DNA | CDR3
- | TRBJ2-1 | TRBV28 | - | TGTGCCAGCAGGCCCGGGGTTGGAGGAGACAATGAGCAGTTCTTC | CASRPGVGGDNEQFF
- | TRBJ2-5 | TRBV11-2 | - | TGTGCCAGCAGCCAGGTGGAGACCCAGTACTTC | CASSQVETQYF
- | TRBJ2-7 | TRBV28 | - | TGTGCCAGTCCTGCCGGGACACCTCTCACAGGGTGGAGTGAGCAGTACTTC | CASPAGTPLTGWSEQYF
- | TRBJ2-7 | TRBV27 | - | TGTGCCAGCAGTTCACCGGACATTCCCTACGAGCAGTACTTC | CASSSPDIPYEQYF
- | TRBJ2-1 | TRBV5-4 | - | TGTGCCAGCAGCTTTGGTGGGCGGGGGCCCCACAATGAGCAGTTCTTC | CASSFGGRGPHNEQFF
- | TRBJ1-1 | TRBV28 | - | TGTGCCAGCAGGGCCTCCCCAGGCCAGGAGAACACTGAAGCTTTCTTT | CASRASPGQENTEAFF
TRBD2 | TRBJ2-1 | TRBV3-1/TRBV3-2 | once | TGTGCCAGCAGCCAATGGTCCCAGGGACTAGCGGGAGGCGTGTTCTTC | CASSQWSQGLAGGVFF
TRBD2 | TRBJ2-2 | TRBV5-4 | few | TGTGCCAGCAGCCCGGGGACTAGCGGGAGGGCCCGGAGGACCGGGGAGCTGTTTTTT | CASSPGTSGRARRTGELFF
TRBD1 | TRBJ2-5 | TRBV7-9 | - | TGTGCCAGCAGCTTCACTATTCCAGGGGGCAGGAAGAAGACCCAGTACTTC | CASSFTIPGGRKKTQYF
TRBD1 | TRBJ2-7 | TRBV12-3/TRBV12-4 | - | TGTGCCAGCAACAAAGGGACAGGGGACGAGCAGTACTTC | CASNKGTGDEQYF
- | TRBJ2-1 | TRBV6-2/TRBV6-3 | - | TGTGCCAGCAGTTATTTACCGGGACACCGAAACAATGAGCAGTTCTTC | CASSYLPGHRNNEQFF
- | TRBJ2-1 | TRBV28 | - | TGTGCCAGCAGGGGGGCAATTACCTACAATGAGCAGTTCTTC | CASRGAITYNEQFF
- | TRBJ2-5 | TRBV5-1 | - | TGCGCCAGCAGCCCCGGGTGGGAGACCCAGTACTTC | CASSPGWETQYF
- | TRBJ2-5 | TRBV2 | - | TGTGCCTCCACGTGGGCAGGGATCCAAGAGACCCAGTACTTC | CASTWAGIQETQYF
- | TRBJ1-3 | TRBV25-1 | medium-sized | TGTGCCAGCATGTGGCAGGGCTCTGGAAACACCATATATTTT | CASMWQGSGNTIYF
- | TRBJ2-3 | TRBV4-3 | - | TGCGCCAGCAGCCAAGAACCCAGGGGAGTTTATAGCACAGATACGCAGTATTTT | CASSQEPRGVYSTDTQYF
TRBD2 | TRBJ2-7 | TRBV27 | once | TGTGCCAGCAGTTTAACGGTAGCGGGTAGGTACGAGCAGTACTTC | CASSLTVAGRYEQYF
- | TRBJ1-1 | TRBV18 | - | TGTGCCAGCTCACCTATACCGGTCCCTGAAGCTTTCTTT | CASSPIPVPEAFF
- | TRBJ1-1 | TRBV24-1 | - | TGTGCCACCAGAGACGGCTATCGGGACACTGAAGCTTTCTTT | CATRDGYRDTEAFF
- | TRBJ1-3 | TRBV19 | few | TGTGCCAGTAGTATACTCACCGGGTTGGCTGGAAACACCATATATTTT | CASSILTGLAGNTIYF
TRBD1 | TRBJ1-3 | TRBV4-1 | - | TGCGCCAGCAGCCAAGTAAAAGGGGGCCTCTCTGGAAACACCATATATTTT | CASSQVKGGLSGNTIYF
TRBD1 | TRBJ2-7 | TRBV7-9 | few | TGTGCCAGCAGCGCCAAGGGACAGGGGGCTTACGAGCAGTACTTC | CASSAKGQGAYEQYF
TRBD1 | TRBJ1-4 | TRBV29-1 | - | TGCAGCGCCCGGGGAGTACCGGGACAGCTTAATGAAAAACTGTTTTTT | CSARGVPGQLNEKLFF
- | TRBJ1-1 | TRBV6-5 | hyperexpanded | TGTGCCAGCAGGCTACAGGGTACAACTGAAGCTTTCTTT | CASRLQGTTEAFF
TRBD2 | TRBJ2-1 | TRBV7-3 | - | TGTGCCAGCAGCACAAAGGGACTAGCGGGAGGTGTCTACAATGAGCAGTTCTTC | CASSTKGLAGGVYNEQFF
- | TRBJ1-1 | TRBV24-1 | - | TGTGCCACCAGTGATTTGGGCGGACAGAAAACTTTCTTT | CATSDLGGQKTFF
- | TRBJ1-2 | TRBV4-1 | - | TGCGCCAGCAGCCAAGACTCCGTGAGCTATGGCTACACCTTC | CASSQDSVSYGYTF
- | TRBJ2-5 | TRBV13 | - | TGTGCCAGCAGCCCCCGTCGAGAGACCCAGTACTTC | CASSPRRETQYF
TRBD1 | TRBJ2-7 | TRBV15 | - | TGTGCCACCAGCCCCCAGGACAGGGGGCGAATCTACGAGCAGTACTTC | CATSPQDRGRIYEQYF
TRBD2 | TRBJ2-7 | TRBV15 | - | TGTGCCACCAGTCCTAGCGGGGCCTACGAGCAGTACTTC | CATSPSGAYEQYF
- | TRBJ1-1 | TRBV14 | - | TGTGCCAGCAGTACCAACAGGGTTAACACTGAAGCTTTCTTT | CASSTNRVNTEAFF